This TCR beta chain was captured in a study of T cell responses to AZD1222 COVID-19 vaccine. Sequencing used immunoSEQ multiplex PCR; TCRdb keeps in-frame clones, though not all of them. The sample lists 95,000 to 150,000 clones, about 92% occurring once. This clone was seen a single time. The input for sequencing was peripheral blood, taken 28 days after the second AZD1222 dose. The sequence came from an adult who received the AZD1222 COVID-19 vaccine.

CDR3 nucleotide sequence: TGTGCCAGCAGTTTGGGCCGCCGCCCGGGCTACACCTTC. Translated: CASSLGRRPGYTF. The V call is TRBV12-3 or TRBV12-4, the J call TRBJ1-2, with D unresolved. V dropped 3 bases and J dropped 8 bases, with 13 bases sitting between them. The CDR3 totals 13 residues.